A single sample is the source of the 7 T cell receptor beta chains below, sequenced in a study of regulatory T cells in long-lasting Graves disease. Regarding time point: newly diagnosed GD, antithyroid drugs for less than 3 months. RNA from PBMCs was the source of the TCR library. Construction of TCR beta libraries relied on iRepertoire HTBI primers and on Arm-PCR targeting CDR3 regions. Using its own MiXCR run on the multiplex PCR reads, TCRdb lists one record per CDR3 protein. The table shows a few hundred thousand distinct CDR3 sequences, with about a sixth occurring only once. This sample was also put to use in a study of T cells in Graves' hyperthyroidism and ophthalmopathy.

Sample: peripheral blood mononuclear cells (PBMCs), taken at new diagnosis, from a patient treated with antithyroid drugs. All receptors derive from a woman aged 18-35 years with Graves disease.

This clonotype was observed a few times. The chain employs TRBV28 and TRBJ1-2, with D unresolved. The V end was cut by 6 bases, the J end by 3 bases, with 14 bases between. Germline V gene lookup returns CDR1 MDHEN and CDR2 SYDVKM. The CDR3 sequence is 14 residues long. CDR3 protein: CASRDPAQYYGYTF. The CDR3 nucleotides are TGTGCCAGCAGGGACCCGGCGCAGTACTATGGCTACACCTTC.

By proportion, this clonotype is medium-sized (0.01 to 0.1%). The chain employs TRBV11-2 and TRBJ2-1; 10 bases fit TRBD1. The length of the CDR3 is 15 residues. CDR1 and CDR2 (germline): SGHAT, FQNNGV. The trim removed 5 bases at V and 2 bases at J, leaving 3 bases unmatched. The DNA for the CDR3 is TGTGCCAGCAGCCCAGGACAGGGGGCCTACAATGAGCAGTTCTTC. The encoded protein is CASSPGQGAYNEQFF.

This clonotype showed up just a few times. This chain links TRBV10-3 with TRBJ1-1; possibly TRBD1 for D (6 bases). The CDR3 is 14 residues long. V was clipped by 8 bases and J by 1 base, with 14 bases between them. The germline V gene has CDR1 ENHRY and CDR2 SYGVKD. The CDR3 sequence is CAIHPQGGNTEAFF. CDR3 sequence (DNA): TGTGCCATCCACCCCCAAGGGGGGAACACTGAAGCTTTCTTT.

The V call is TRBV28, the J call TRBJ2-7, with TRBD1 matching 8 bases. Unmatched junction bases numbered 15, after V lost 8 bases and J lost 0 bases. In germline, CDR1 is MDHEN, CDR2 SYDVKM. This CDR3 is built from 17 residues. The CDR3 nucleotides are TGTGCCAGCGGAAGTTTTCTACACAGGGGGAGCTCCTACGAGCAGTACTTC. Amino acids: CASGSFLHRGSSYEQYF.

As to this clonotype: At one end the junction does not follow the germline gene, possibly because of a read error. The CDR3 here is CASSPRGGNYNEQFF. The CDR3 bases are TGCGCCAGCAGCCCGCGGGGGGGAAACTACAATGAGCAGTTCTTC. The chain recombines TRBV6-1 with TRBJ2-1; 9 bases agree with TRBD2. CDR3 length equals 15 residues. Germline V gives CDR1 MNHNS, CDR2 SASEGT.

V gene TRBV3-1 combines with J gene TRBJ1-5; 8 nucleotides line up with TRBD1. The CDR3 sequence is 15 residues long. Per the germline V gene, CDR1 is LGHDT and CDR2 is YNNKEL (reference sequence). Losses at the gene ends were 4 bases for V and 2 bases for J; bases not matched to a gene: 4. CDR3 sequence reads: CASSPDRGCNQPQHF. In nucleotides, the CDR3 is TGTGCCAGCAGCCCAGACAGGGGCTGCAATCAGCCCCAGCATTTT.

The chain joins TRBV7-2 to TRBJ2-7, with 11 nucleotides matching TRBD1. With 9 bases clipped from V and 2 bases from J, the junction kept 6 bases outside the gene matches. Germline V gene data show CDR1 as SGHTA and CDR2 as FQGNSA. The length of the CDR3 is 14 residues. As DNA, the CDR3 is TGTGCCAGTAGGGGACAGGGGGAAACCTACGAGCAGTACTTC. Protein sequence: CASRGQGETYEQYF.